The T cell receptor (beta chain) under discussion was sequenced for a study of cytomegalovirus exposure and HLA in healthy donors. As for the study in general: Samples from HLA-typed donors yielded about 85 million unique TCRs in an early data release. Overall study findings and caveats: There were some public TCRs occurring in many donors, but most TCR sequences were rare.

Primers included in the PCR were 60 Vbeta and 13 Jbeta primers. Method: immunoSEQ multiplex PCR; TCRdb's copy keeps in-frame clones and lacks some. The sample lists about 140,000 clones, about 81% occurring once. About this clone itself: Antigen unknown.

Trimming removed 1 base from V and 5 bases from J, with 10 bases in between. Germline CDR1 SGHVS, CDR2 FNYEAQ. The CDR3 consists of 14 residues. The source material was PBMCs. This clonotype originated in a woman between 50 and 59 years old in good health and CMV-seropositive. The chain has TRBV7-6 and TRBJ2-3; D uncertain. The DNA for the CDR3 is TGTGCCAGCAGCTTAGTTCCCCGCGGAGATACGCAGTATTTT. This translates into CASSLVPRGDTQYF.